The rows below give T cell receptor beta chains drawn from one sample of a study of blood T cell repertoires in COVID-19. Sequencing used immunoSEQ multiplex PCR; TCRdb keeps in-frame clones, though not all of them. The repertoire has some 74,000 clones, around 80% of them found once; the top ten carry about 12%. Sequenced: peripheral blood. The receptors stem from a human donor in a cohort sampled during active COVID-19. The CDR3 runs from the conserved cysteine through the conserved F or W. The D gene is left open where the match is weak. Expanded clones are given a class, and other clones once, few, many or no size at all.

cdr3_nt: TGTGCCAGCAGTCTTTATGCGAACAACTATGGCTACACCTTC
cdr3_aa: CASSLYANNYGYTF
d_call: .
j_call: TRBJ1-2
v_call: TRBV2
clone_size: once

cdr3_nt: TGTGCCAGCATAATACAAGAGACCCAGTACTTC
cdr3_aa: CASIIQETQYF
d_call: .
j_call: TRBJ2-5
v_call: TRBV2
clone_size: .

cdr3_nt: TGTGCCAGCAGCTTAAGCACGGACAGGGGTTGGGGGGCCTACGAGCAGTACTTC
cdr3_aa: CASSLSTDRGWGAYEQYF
d_call: TRBD1
j_call: TRBJ2-7
v_call: TRBV7-2
clone_size: .

cdr3_nt: TGCGCCAGCAGCTTGGGCAGGAACACTGAAGCTTTCTTT
cdr3_aa: CASSLGRNTEAFF
d_call: .
j_call: TRBJ1-1
v_call: TRBV5-1
clone_size: few

cdr3_nt: TGTGCCAGCAGCCGGGGACTAGACCTTGAGACCCAGTACTTC
cdr3_aa: CASSRGLDLETQYF
d_call: TRBD2
j_call: TRBJ2-5
v_call: TRBV7-9
clone_size: few

cdr3_nt: TGCAGTGCTAGACAGGGCTACGAGCAGTACTTC
cdr3_aa: CSARQGYEQYF
d_call: .
j_call: TRBJ2-7
v_call: TRBV20-1
clone_size: .

cdr3_nt: TGTGCCAGTAGTCGGGCTAGCGGGAGGGCCCGCTCCTACAATGAGCAGTTCTTC
cdr3_aa: CASSRASGRARSYNEQFF
d_call: TRBD2
j_call: TRBJ2-1
v_call: TRBV19
clone_size: .

cdr3_nt: TGTGCCAGCAGCCAATTGACAGGGGCTGGCGGGGAGCTGTTTTTT
cdr3_aa: CASSQLTGAGGELFF
d_call: TRBD1
j_call: TRBJ2-2
v_call: TRBV5-4
clone_size: .

cdr3_nt: TGTGCCAGCAGCTTAGACCTAGCGGGAGGGTCTCCCGGGGAGCTGTTTTTT
cdr3_aa: CASSLDLAGGSPGELFF
d_call: TRBD2
j_call: TRBJ2-2
v_call: TRBV7-9
clone_size: few

cdr3_nt: TGTGCCAGCAGCTACGTCACCGGGACACCGAACACCGGGGAGCTGTTTTTT
cdr3_aa: CASSYVTGTPNTGELFF
d_call: .
j_call: TRBJ2-2
v_call: TRBV5-5
clone_size: few

cdr3_nt: TGCGCCAGCAGCCAGTTCCGGGACAGGGGTCTGACGGGGGCCAACGTCCTGACTTTC
cdr3_aa: CASSQFRDRGLTGANVLTF
d_call: TRBD1
j_call: TRBJ2-6
v_call: TRBV4-1
clone_size: .

cdr3_nt: TGTGCCAGCAGCGCCAGACCCCAACAGGGGGCGGGGGAGACCCAGTACTTC
cdr3_aa: CASSARPQQGAGETQYF
d_call: TRBD1
j_call: TRBJ2-5
v_call: TRBV11-2
clone_size: .

cdr3_nt: TGTGCCAGCAGCTCGGGACAGATCCGCTATGGCTACACCTTC
cdr3_aa: CASSSGQIRYGYTF
d_call: TRBD1
j_call: TRBJ1-2
v_call: TRBV7-8
clone_size: .

cdr3_nt: TGTGCCAGCAGCCCAAGGTCAGGGCAGAACACTGAAGCTTTCTTT
cdr3_aa: CASSPRSGQNTEAFF
d_call: .
j_call: TRBJ1-1
v_call: TRBV3-1/TRBV3-2
clone_size: .

cdr3_nt: TGCAGCGTCCGGAGAGGGGGCGCGGGGGAGCAGTACTTC
cdr3_aa: CSVRRGGAGEQYF
d_call: .
j_call: TRBJ2-7
v_call: TRBV29-1
clone_size: .

cdr3_nt: TGTGCCAGCAGCGTAGGTCCTACTGGGGCCAACGTCCTGACTTTC
cdr3_aa: CASSVGPTGANVLTF
d_call: .
j_call: TRBJ2-6
v_call: TRBV9
clone_size: .

cdr3_nt: TGTGCCAGCAGCTTAGGGACAGGGGTTCGTGGTACCGGGGAGCTGTTTTTT
cdr3_aa: CASSLGTGVRGTGELFF
d_call: TRBD1
j_call: TRBJ2-2
v_call: TRBV7-2
clone_size: .

cdr3_nt: TGTGCCAGCAGCCTCCTACGGGGCTCTGGGGCCAACGTCCTGACTTTC
cdr3_aa: CASSLLRGSGANVLTF
d_call: .
j_call: TRBJ2-6
v_call: TRBV5-6
clone_size: .

cdr3_nt: TGCGCCAGCAGTCAACTTACGAAAGATCTCAGGGTAGATACGCAGTATTTT
cdr3_aa: CASSQLTKDLRVDTQYF
d_call: .
j_call: TRBJ2-3
v_call: TRBV4-1
clone_size: .

cdr3_nt: TGTGCCAGCAGCCAACCTACAGGGGTCGAGCAGTACTTC
cdr3_aa: CASSQPTGVEQYF
d_call: TRBD1
j_call: TRBJ2-7
v_call: TRBV3-1/TRBV3-2
clone_size: .

cdr3_nt: TGTGCCAGCAGTTACAACGGGAACTATGGCTACACCTTC
cdr3_aa: CASSYNGNYGYTF
d_call: .
j_call: TRBJ1-2
v_call: TRBV6-6
clone_size: .

cdr3_nt: TGTGCCAGCAGCTTGCGGACTAGCTCCTACGAGCAGTACTTC
cdr3_aa: CASSLRTSSYEQYF
d_call: TRBD2
j_call: TRBJ2-7
v_call: TRBV5-4
clone_size: .

cdr3_nt: TGTGCCAGCAGTGTTAGGGGTGGCTACACCTTC
cdr3_aa: CASSVRGGYTF
d_call: .
j_call: TRBJ1-2
v_call: TRBV12-3/TRBV12-4
clone_size: .

cdr3_nt: TGTGCCAGCTCATCCGGGACAGGGAACACTGAAGCTTTCTTT
cdr3_aa: CASSSGTGNTEAFF
d_call: TRBD1
j_call: TRBJ1-1
v_call: TRBV18
clone_size: once

cdr3_nt: TGTGCCAGCAGTGCCCGGGACAGGGGGCGAAGCACAGATACGCAGTATTTT
cdr3_aa: CASSARDRGRSTDTQYF
d_call: TRBD1
j_call: TRBJ2-3
v_call: TRBV6-1
clone_size: .

cdr3_nt: TGTGCCAGCAGTGAAACAGGGCAGCTTTCACCCCTCCACTTT
cdr3_aa: CASSETGQLSPLHF
d_call: .
j_call: TRBJ1-6
v_call: TRBV6-4
clone_size: .

cdr3_nt: TGTGCCAGCAGCTTAGGCGGTAGCGGGAGGGTTACTCAGTTCTTC
cdr3_aa: CASSLGGSGRVTQFF
d_call: TRBD2
j_call: TRBJ2-1
v_call: TRBV7-2
clone_size: .

cdr3_nt: TGCGCCAGCAGTGACAGAAACTATGGCTACACCTTC
cdr3_aa: CASSDRNYGYTF
d_call: .
j_call: TRBJ1-2
v_call: TRBV10-2
clone_size: .

cdr3_nt: TGTGCCAGCAGCGTAGGGCTAGCGGGGGGAAGTGGGGCCAACGTCCTGACTTTC
cdr3_aa: CASSVGLAGGSGANVLTF
d_call: TRBD2
j_call: TRBJ2-6
v_call: TRBV9
clone_size: .

cdr3_nt: TGTGCCAGCAGCTTACTGACAAGCACAGATACGCAGTATTTT
cdr3_aa: CASSLLTSTDTQYF
d_call: .
j_call: TRBJ2-3
v_call: TRBV7-2
clone_size: .

cdr3_nt: TGCGCCAGCAGCTTCAGTCGCGAGACCCAGTACTTC
cdr3_aa: CASSFSRETQYF
d_call: .
j_call: TRBJ2-5
v_call: TRBV5-1
clone_size: .

cdr3_nt: TGCAGTGCTCCCACAACAGATACGCAGTATTTT
cdr3_aa: CSAPTTDTQYF
d_call: .
j_call: TRBJ2-3
v_call: TRBV20-1
clone_size: .

cdr3_nt: TGCGCCAGCAGTCGCCAGACAGGGAGTAATGAAAAACTGTTTTTT
cdr3_aa: CASSRQTGSNEKLFF
d_call: TRBD1
j_call: TRBJ1-4
v_call: TRBV23-1
clone_size: .

cdr3_nt: TGTGCCAGAAGCTTGGATTCGGACAGTAACAATGAGCAGTTCTTC
cdr3_aa: CARSLDSDSNNEQFF
d_call: .
j_call: TRBJ2-1
v_call: TRBV5-3
clone_size: .

cdr3_nt: TGCGCCAGCAGCAGGACAGGGGCCTACGAGCAGTACTTC
cdr3_aa: CASSRTGAYEQYF
d_call: TRBD1
j_call: TRBJ2-7
v_call: TRBV5-1
clone_size: few

cdr3_nt: TGTGCCAGCAGCGGAACCGGGACTAGATACACCGGGGAGCTGTTTTTT
cdr3_aa: CASSGTGTRYTGELFF
d_call: TRBD2
j_call: TRBJ2-2
v_call: TRBV5-5
clone_size: .

cdr3_nt: TGTGCCAGCAGCTTAGCGGGGGCCGTGGATACGCAGTATTTT
cdr3_aa: CASSLAGAVDTQYF
d_call: .
j_call: TRBJ2-3
v_call: TRBV7-9
clone_size: .

cdr3_nt: TGTGCCAGCAGCTTAACCCTAGGCGGGGGAGGCGAGCAGTACTTC
cdr3_aa: CASSLTLGGGGEQYF
d_call: TRBD2
j_call: TRBJ2-7
v_call: TRBV7-3
clone_size: .